This note documents a single T cell receptor beta chain sequence. Its target is unknown. Sequencing of TCR beta was performed on blood CD8+ and CD4+ T cells. TEMRA cells were FACS-enriched, with CD8+ and CD4+ T cells isolated negatively. CDR3 length: 13 amino acids. V gave up 4 bases and J gave up 7 bases, with 14 bases separating them. The germline CDR1 and CDR2 sequences are DFQATT and SNEGSKA (reference sequence). A quantity of about 0.5 to 1 ug RNA underwent reverse transcription using random hexamers. Across 54 Vbeta and 13 Jbeta, TCR beta CDR3 was amplified with immunoSEQ multiplex PCR. TCRdb reprocessed the immunoSEQ multiplex PCR reads via MiXCR and lists one record per CDR3 protein. The table has 150,000 to 200,000 distinct CDR3 sequences, under 97% seen once; the top ten hold approximately 0.09%. This record comes from a study of CD8 T cells in Susac syndrome. Study-wide findings and caveats: The authors acknowledged that their TCR sequencing and HLA analysis involved a relatively small number of individuals.

This clonotype was obtained from a human donor with multiple sclerosis. V usage is TRBV20-1 and J usage is TRBJ2-1; D not resolved. Material for sequencing was CD4+ T cells from PBMCs. The CDR3 sequence: CSATYPNGNEQFF. The CDR3 bases are TGCAGTGCTACGTATCCGAACGGTAATGAGCAGTTCTTC.